A single sample gave rise to the 2 T cell receptor beta chains below, sequenced in a study of regulatory T cells in long-lasting Graves disease. Time point: newly diagnosed GD, antithyroid drugs for less than 3 months. With RNA extracted from PBMCs as input, the TCR library was made. CDR3 regions were amplified by Arm-PCR using iRepertoire HTBI primers to build TCR beta libraries. MiXCR was run by TCRdb on the multiplex PCR reads, yielding one entry per CDR3 protein. Of about 530,000 distinct CDR3 sequences in the sample, about 15% were seen once. These sequences were also reported in another study, on T cells in Graves' hyperthyroidism and ophthalmopathy.

The specimen was peripheral blood mononuclear cells (PBMCs), collected at new diagnosis, from a patient treated with antithyroid drugs. These receptors were collected from a woman aged 35 to 60 with Graves disease.

This clonotype was recorded at least ten times. The chain links TRBV2 to TRBJ1-2; 8 positions match TRBD1. The CDR3 has 14 amino acids. V trimming: 3 bases; J trimming: 6 bases; junction bases outside the gene matches: 6. Germline lookup yields CDR1 SNHLY and CDR2 FYNNEI. CDR3 bases: TGTGCCAGCAGTGACCGGCAGGGGGCAAATGGCTACACCTTC. It yields the protein CASSDRQGANGYTF. Supplemented by reference TRBV2 and TRBJ1-2, the full variable domain reads EPEVTQTPSHQVTQMGQEVILRCVPISNHLYFYWYRQILGQKVEFLVSFYNNEISEKSEIFDDQFSVERPDGSNFTLKIRSTKLEDSAMYFCASSDRQGANGYTFGSGTRLTVV.

The CDR3 spells CASRGPGQGASNYGYTF. The CDR3 DNA reads TGTGCCAGTAGAGGTCCGGGACAGGGGGCTTCTAACTATGGCTACACCTTC. The rearrangement uses TRBV19 and TRBJ1-2; 12 bases align to TRBD1. The CDR3 has 17 amino acids. Per the germline V gene, CDR1 is LNHDA and CDR2 is SQIVND (reference sequence). After removal of 6 bases from V and 0 bases from J, the junction contained 8 bases not matched to a gene.